The 28 T cell receptor beta chains reported below all come from one sample, sequenced in a study of molecular identifiers for immune sequencing clone quantification. TCRdb reprocessed the PCR reads with MiXCR, giving one entry per CDR3 protein. The repertoire has approximately 100,000 distinct CDR3 sequences, approximately 40% of them found once; the top ten carry less than 5.5%. The sequenced sample consisted of naive CD8+ T cells from blood, with Jurkat cell RNA spiked in. The subset: FACS-sorted CD8+CD4-CCR7+CD45RA+ naive T cells. These receptors came from a human donor in good health. Some libraries in this study had Jurkat cell RNA spiked in.

This clonotype was picked up a small number of times. The rearrangement links TRBV28 to TRBJ2-7; D not certain. The CDR3 loop spans 15 amino acids. Germline values: CDR1 MDHEN, CDR2 SYDVKM. V dropped 4 bases and J dropped 2 bases, with 15 bases sitting between them. The DNA of the CDR3 is TGTGCCAGCAGTTCCCCGGGTCCAAACCCCTACGAGCAGTACTTC. Its translation is CASSSPGPNPYEQYF.

The sample holds a few counts of this clonotype. The rearrangement links TRBV28 to TRBJ2-1; 11 nucleotides agree with TRBD2. J lost 4 bases, V lost 2 bases, and 4 bases had no gene match. The CDR3 covers 16 residues. Germline assignment: CDR1 MDHEN and CDR2 SYDVKM. The CDR3 protein is CASSLPLAGEYNEQFF. The CDR3 nucleotides are TGTGCCAGCAGTTTACCACTAGCGGGAGAGTACAATGAGCAGTTCTTC.

In the case of this clonotype: This may arise from a read error, as a much more abundant clone is one base away. Given the absence of the conserved phenylalanine or tryptophan at the CDR3 end, a read error is likely. CDR3 region: CASSLTGTEQFS. The CDR3 coding sequence is TGCGCCAGCAGCCTTACAGGGACCGAGCAGTTCTCC. This chain links TRBV4-1 with TRBJ2-1, with D perhaps matching TRBD1 (6 bases). CDR1 and CDR2 from the germline V gene are MGHRA and YSYEKL. Trimming pared 4 bases from V and 10 bases from J, leaving 11 bases between. This CDR3 comprises 12 residues.

In its sample, this clonotype was seen a few times. A much bigger clone sits one base away, suggesting this may be a read error. This chain uses TRBV27 with TRBJ2-2; 7 bases match TRBD2. This CDR3 has 15 residues. The V gene's germline CDR1 is MNHEY and CDR2 SMNVEV (reference sequence). The CDR3: CASSYGGSGTGELIF. CDR3 bases: TGTGCCAGCAGCTACGGGGGGAGTGGGACCGGGGAGCTGATTTTT.

This clonotype was detected a few times. This chain's CDR3 is CASSFQGPYYEQYF. In DNA form, the CDR3 reads TGTGCCAGCAGTTTCCAGGGGCCCTACTACGAGCAGTACTTC. The chain links TRBV28 to TRBJ2-7; D might be TRBD1 (6 bases). This CDR3 is built from 14 residues. The germline V gene encodes CDR1 MDHEN and CDR2 SYDVKM. V lost 3 bases and J 3 bases, leaving 12 bases between the germline ends.

In nucleotides, the CDR3 is TGTGCCAGCAGCGTGCCTCGGGAGGCTAGCAAAGTACCCGGGGAGCTGTTTTTT. Amino acids: CASSVPREASKVPGELFF. This sequence joins TRBV9 and TRBJ2-2; 7 nucleotides line up with TRBD2. Germline CDR1 SGDLS, CDR2 YYNGEE. This CDR3 comprises 18 residues. V gave up 2 bases and J gave up 6 bases; unmatched junction bases: 16. The variable domain in full, completed from reference TRBV9 and TRBJ2-2, reads DSGVTQTPKHLITATGQRVTLRCSPRSGDLSVYWYQQSLDQGLQFLIQYYNGEERAKGNILERFSAQQFPDLHSELNLSSLELGDSALYFCASSVPREASKVPGELFFGEGSRLTVL.

About this clonotype: A read error may produce the germline difference seen at one junction end. This chain links TRBV12-3 or TRBV12-4 with TRBJ2-7; D gene unclear. The CDR3 covers 13 residues. The DNA of the CDR3 is TGTGCCAGCAGTTTTGGGTCAGGATACGAGCAGTCCTTC. Translated: CASSFGSGYEQSF.

As to this clonotype: A clone one base away is much larger, so this may be a read error. The chain combines TRBV28 with TRBJ2-4; D gene ambiguous. CDR3 length: 13 residues. Germline V gives CDR1 MDHEN, CDR2 SYDVKM. CDR3 protein: CASSEDPWNIQSF. CDR3 nucleotides: TGTGCCAGCAGCGAAGACCCCTGGAACATTCAGTCCTTC.

This chain connects TRBV12-3 or TRBV12-4 to TRBJ1-1; TRBD1 might be the D (6 bases). V lost 1 base to trimming and J lost 0 bases, with 9 bases between them. The CDR3 has 15 amino acids. Here the CDR3 DNA reads TGTGCCAGCAGTTTAGTTGAGGGGGTGAACACTGAAGCTTTCTTT. Protein sequence: CASSLVEGVNTEAFF.

This clonotype was detected many times. The V call is TRBV9, the J call TRBJ2-3, with 14 nucleotides matching TRBD2. CDR3 length: 22 residues. Germline-derived CDR1 and CDR2 are SGDLS and YYNGEE. Unmatched junction bases numbered 23, after V lost 4 bases and J lost 4 bases. The CDR3: CASSSQPDPGLAGVGSADTQYF. The CDR3 DNA reads TGTGCCAGCAGCTCCCAACCTGACCCGGGACTAGCGGGAGTTGGGAGCGCAGATACGCAGTATTTT.

Regarding this clonotype: The CDR3 end shows no conserved phenylalanine or tryptophan, and so a read error is likely. This chain connects TRBV4-3 to TRBJ1-6, with a weak D call TRBD1 (6 bases). V lost 0 bases to trimming and J lost 7 bases, with 19 bases between them. Germline assignment: CDR1 LGHNA and CDR2 YSLEER. The CDR3 covers 18 residues. The DNA of the CDR3 is TGCGCCAGCAGCCAAGAGCCGGGGTGGGGGGGCTTCAATTCACCCCTCCACTGT. Its protein product is CASSQEPGWGGFNSPLHC.

This clonotype was observed a handful of times. The chain links TRBV6-2 or TRBV6-3 to TRBJ2-4, with D possibly matching TRBD2 (6 bases). Germline V gene sequence: CDR1 MNHEY, CDR2 SVGEGT. The CDR3 runs to 15 residues. V dropped 6 bases and J dropped 1 base, with 13 bases sitting between them. The CDR3 sequence: CASRRDFRAKNIQYF. CDR3 DNA: TGTGCCAGCAGAAGGGACTTTAGGGCCAAAAACATTCAGTACTTC.

This clonotype was counted ten times or more. CDR3 nucleotide sequence: TGTGCCACCTCCTCCCCTGAGGGGCCTAGCACAGATACGCAGTATTTT. It codes for CATSSPEGPSTDTQYF. The rearrangement uses TRBV19 and TRBJ2-3; D is possibly TRBD1 or TRBD2 (5 bases each). Trimming removed 10 bases from V and 0 bases from J, with 20 bases in between. This CDR3 region has 16 residues. Germline V gene sequence: CDR1 LNHDA, CDR2 SQIVND (reference sequence).

Ten or more counts support this clonotype. The V gene is TRBV9, the J gene TRBJ2-5, with D perhaps TRBD2 (5 bases). The V gene lost 2 bases and the J gene lost 5 bases, with 13 bases spanning the gap. CDR1 and CDR2 (germline): SGDLS, YYNGEE. The CDR3 has 14 residues. CDR3: CASSVPDGSETQYF. In DNA form, the CDR3 reads TGTGCCAGCAGCGTGCCTGATGGGAGTGAGACCCAGTACTTC.

The chain employs TRBV7-8 and TRBJ1-5; a possible D gene is TRBD1 (5 bases). CDR3 length: 15 residues. V lost 5 bases to trimming and J lost 2 bases, with 13 bases between them. Germline values: CDR1 SGHVS, CDR2 FQNEAQ. CDR3 coding DNA: TGTGCCAGCAGCCCCGGGAGGGACGGCAATCAGCCCCAGCATTTT. Translation gives CASSPGRDGNQPQHF.

This clonotype was seen only a few times. The chain recombines TRBV20-1 with TRBJ2-7; TRBD1 is a possible D gene (6 bases). V lost 6 bases and J 2 bases, leaving 20 bases between the germline ends. CDR3 length equals 15 residues. CDR1 and CDR2 (germline): DFQATT, SNEGSKA (reference sequence). CDR3: CSAAPVPGHTYEQYF. The CDR3 DNA is TGCAGTGCAGCCCCAGTTCCGGGACATACCTACGAGCAGTACTTC.

This clonotype was observed many times. The chain joins TRBV5-5 to TRBJ2-3; 7 bases match TRBD2. The V gene's germline CDR1 is SGHKS and CDR2 YYEKEE (reference sequence). The CDR3 sequence is 18 residues long. Unmatched junction bases numbered 10, after V lost 0 bases and J lost 0 bases. CDR3 DNA sequence: TGTGCCAGCAGCTTGGACGTAGCGGGCTTTACTAGCACAGATACGCAGTATTTT. Its protein is CASSLDVAGFTSTDTQYF.

V usage is TRBV11-2 and J usage is TRBJ2-3, with 12 bases that match TRBD2. V trimming: 2 bases; J trimming: 6 bases; junction bases outside the gene matches: 12. This CDR3 region has 18 residues. The V gene's germline CDR1 is SGHAT and CDR2 FQNNGV. The CDR3 protein is CASSLNLAGGYLTDTQYF. The CDR3 region has the DNA TGTGCCAGCAGCTTAAATCTAGCGGGAGGGTATTTAACCGATACGCAGTATTTT.

This chain connects TRBV11-2 to TRBJ2-5; unclear D gene. Germline V lookup: CDR1 SGHAT, CDR2 FQNNGV. The CDR3 sequence is 12 residues long. The germline V and J ends were trimmed by 1 base and 3 bases, with 3 bases remaining between them. CDR3 coding DNA: TGTGCCAGCAGCTTAGGGGAAGAGACCCAGTACTTC. Translating it yields CASSLGEETQYF.

The chain links TRBV28 to TRBJ1-1, with D possibly matching TRBD1 (5 bases). V lost 4 bases and J 1 base, leaving 16 bases between the germline ends. In germline, CDR1 is MDHEN, CDR2 SYDVKM. The CDR3 loop spans 16 amino acids. The CDR3 sequence: CASSWVMRGQNTEAFF. The CDR3 nucleotides read TGTGCCAGCAGTTGGGTCATGAGGGGTCAGAACACTGAAGCTTTCTTT. Variable domain in full (rest from reference TRBV28 and TRBJ1-1): DVKVTQSSRYLVKRTGEKVFLECVQDMDHENMFWYRQDPGLGLRLIYFSYDVKMKEKGDIPEGYSVSREKKERFSLILESASTNQTSMYLCASSWVMRGQNTEAFFGQGTRLTVV.

Here the CDR3 reads CASSIVPRGAEAFF. CDR3 nucleotides: TGTGCCAGTAGTATAGTCCCACGAGGCGCTGAAGCTTTCTTT. The chain joins TRBV19 to TRBJ1-1, with D hard to call. CDR3 length: 14 residues. The V end was cut by 1 base, the J end by 6 bases, with 12 bases between. The germline CDR1 and CDR2 sequences are LNHDA and SQIVND (reference sequence).

The chain uses TRBV28 and TRBJ2-4; weak D call: TRBD2 (5 bases). The CDR3 is 15 amino acids. Trimming removed 3 bases from V and 0 bases from J, with 9 bases in between. The germline V gene encodes CDR1 MDHEN and CDR2 SYDVKM. CDR3 region: CASSFRGLAKNIQYF. In DNA form, the CDR3 reads TGTGCCAGCAGTTTTCGCGGGCTAGCCAAAAACATTCAGTACTTC.

This clonotype occurred many times. The rearrangement joins TRBV4-3 to TRBJ2-3, with 8 bases identical to TRBD1. V was clipped by 0 bases and J by 2 bases; unmatched bases: 1. The CDR3 loop spans 15 amino acids. The germline V gene encodes CDR1 LGHNA and CDR2 YSLEER. CDR3 loop: CASSQEGQVTDTQYF. The CDR3 nucleotides are TGCGCCAGCAGCCAAGAGGGACAGGTCACAGATACGCAGTATTTT.

This rearrangement joins TRBV13 to TRBJ1-5; D gene uncertain. V was pared by 0 bases and J by 5 bases, with 5 bases between. The germline gives CDR1 PRHDT, CDR2 FYEKMQ (reference sequence). The CDR3 length is 13 residues. The CDR3 DNA is TGTGCCAGCAGCTTAGGCGATTATCAGCCCCAGCATTTT. Amino acids: CASSLGDYQPQHF. Full variable domain (remainder filled in from reference TRBV13 and TRBJ1-5): AAGVIQSPRHLIKEKRETATLKCYPIPRHDTVYWYQQGPGQDPQFLISFYEKMQSDKGSIPDRFSAQQFSDYHSELNMSSLELGDSALYFCASSLGDYQPQHFGDGTRLSIL.

This clonotype has more than one count but fewer than ten. The rearrangement joins TRBV12-3 or TRBV12-4 to TRBJ2-2; D unresolved. V lost 5 bases, J lost 3 bases, and 16 bases lay in between. The CDR3 extends over 16 amino acids. The CDR3 sequence is CASSPGPLPDTGELFF. As DNA, the CDR3 is TGTGCCAGCAGTCCCGGGCCTTTGCCGGACACCGGGGAGCTGTTTTTT.

Concerning this clonotype itself: An end of the junction differs from the germline gene, which may be a read error. This sequence joins TRBV4-1 and TRBJ1-4; TRBD1 agrees at 8 bases. The germline CDR1 and CDR2 sequences are MGHRA and YSYEKL. The CDR3 has 16 residues. The CDR3 sequence: CASSQTYRGGNENLFF. CDR3 nucleotide sequence: TGCGCCAGCAGCCAAACTTACAGGGGGGGAAATGAAAATCTGTTTTTT.

The chain is built from TRBV9 and TRBJ2-2, with 7 bases that match TRBD2. CDR3 size: 14 residues. The germline gives CDR1 SGDLS, CDR2 YYNGEE. V trimming: 0 bases; J trimming: 7 bases; junction bases outside the gene matches: 3. CDR3 bases: TGTGCCAGCAGCGTAGGACTAGCCGGCGGGGAGCTGTTTTTT. This gives the protein CASSVGLAGGELFF.

On this clonotype: This may arise from a read error, as a much more abundant clone is one base away. The CDR3 does not close with the conserved phenylalanine or tryptophan, likely indicating a read error. J is TRBJ2-3 and V is TRBV7-9; no clear D gene. The CDR3 consists of 16 residues. V dropped 2 bases and J dropped 1 base, with 13 bases sitting between them. Germline CDR1 SEHNR, CDR2 FQNEAQ (reference sequence). CDR3 region: CASSLLIRLGTDTQYY. CDR3 DNA sequence: TGTGCCAGCAGCTTATTAATCCGTCTTGGCACAGATACGCAGTATTAT.